This is a list of T cell receptor beta chains from one sample in a study of blood T cells in healthy people across ages. TCRdb used MiXCR to reprocess the 5' RACE reads, holding one entry per CDR3 protein. The sample holds about 1.4 million distinct CDR3 sequences, approximately 59% seen once. The sample was blood. The receptors were gathered from a man younger than 30 in good health. Both conserved end residues are part of each CDR3. The D gene is left open where the match is weak. Size is omitted from some rows. Given values are once, few, many or a class for expanded clones.

V gene	clone size	J gene	D gene	CDR3 protein	CDR3 DNA
TRBV6-2/TRBV6-3	few	TRBJ2-2	-	CASSRGPTGELFF	TGTGCCAGCAGTCGGGGGCCCACCGGGGAGCTGTTTTTT
TRBV15	-	TRBJ2-2	-	CATSRTGFTGELFF	TGTGCCACCAGCAGGACTGGTTTTACCGGGGAGCTGTTTTTT
TRBV5-6	-	TRBJ1-2	-	CASSFYSQPYGYTF	TGTGCCAGCAGCTTCTACTCACAGCCATATGGCTACACCTTC
TRBV14	few	TRBJ1-2	TRBD1	CASSPLTGGVYGYTF	TGTGCCAGCAGCCCTTTGACAGGGGGCGTCTATGGCTACACCTTC
TRBV4-1	-	TRBJ2-1	TRBD1	CASSLRDSAFSYNEQFF	TGCGCCAGCAGCCTAAGGGACAGTGCTTTTTCATACAATGAGCAGTTCTTC
TRBV7-9	-	TRBJ1-2	-	CASSDTGKRFYGYTF	TGTGCCAGCAGCGACACAGGCAAACGTTTCTATGGCTACACCTTC
TRBV4-3	once	TRBJ1-6	-	CASSQSNDRTNSPLHF	TGCGCCAGCAGCCAGTCGAATGACAGAACTAATTCACCCCTCCACTTT
TRBV6-6	-	TRBJ1-6	-	CASSYEGPNYSPLHF	TGTGCCAGCAGTTACGAGGGCCCGAACTATTCACCCCTCCACTTT
TRBV4-2	-	TRBJ2-5	-	CASSPSVQWALQETLYF	TGTGCCAGCAGCCCTAGCGTTCAGTGGGCCTTACAAGAGACCCTGTACTTC
TRBV3-1	once	TRBJ2-5	-	CASSQDLWQQETQYF	TGTGCCAGCAGCCAAGACTTGTGGCAACAAGAGACCCAGTACTTC
TRBV27	-	TRBJ2-7	-	CATQGQTYEQYF	TGTGCCACTCAAGGACAGACCTACGAGCAGTACTTC
TRBV3-1	-	TRBJ2-1	TRBD2	CASSLLGGGYRDEQFF	TGTGCCAGCAGTTTACTCGGGGGGGGATATAGGGATGAGCAGTTCTTC
TRBV10-1	-	TRBJ2-2	TRBD1	CASSESGTGSGELFF	TGCGCCAGCAGTGAGTCGGGGACAGGGTCCGGGGAGCTGTTTTTT
TRBV29-1	few	TRBJ1-2	-	CSVEVPGDGYGYTF	TGCAGCGTTGAAGTCCCAGGGGATGGGTATGGCTACACCTTC
TRBV27	-	TRBJ2-1	-	CASSLTGASYNEQFF	TGTGCCAGCAGTTTAACGGGGGCCTCCTACAATGAGCAGTTCTTC
TRBV5-1	-	TRBJ1-2	-	CASSPGTEEVYGYTF	TGCGCCAGCAGCCCCGGGACTGAAGAAGTCTATGGCTACACCTTC
TRBV4-1	-	TRBJ2-3	-	CASSQRASSLADTQYF	TGCGCCAGCAGCCAAAGGGCTAGCAGTCTCGCAGATACGCAGTATTTT
TRBV14	once	TRBJ2-5	-	CASSQVPDDRHQETQYF	TGTGCCAGCAGCCAAGTCCCCGACGACAGGCACCAAGAGACCCAGTACTTC
TRBV7-9	-	TRBJ1-1	-	CASSLLGQANTEAFF	TGTGCCAGCAGCTTATTGGGCCAGGCGAACACTGAAGCTTTCTTT
TRBV4-2	-	TRBJ1-1	-	CASSQDKGGTEAFF	TGTGCCAGCAGCCAAGATAAGGGAGGCACTGAAGCTTTCTTT
TRBV5-6	-	TRBJ2-7	TRBD2	CASSFWGGSSYEQYF	TGTGCCAGCAGCTTCTGGGGGGGGAGCTCCTACGAGCAGTACTTC
TRBV4-1	-	TRBJ1-5	-	CASSPHRDSNQPQHF	TGCGCCAGCAGCCCTCACAGGGATAGCAATCAGCCCCAGCATTTT
TRBV29-1	few	TRBJ2-7	TRBD2	CSVVTSGFKEQYF	TGCAGCGTTGTAACTAGCGGGTTTAAGGAGCAGTACTTC
TRBV4-2	-	TRBJ1-2	TRBD1	CASSQFTGTAYGYTF	TGTGCCAGCAGCCAATTCACCGGGACAGCTTATGGCTACACCTTC
TRBV12-3/TRBV12-4	-	TRBJ1-4	TRBD1	CASSYLAGGAEEKLFF	TGTGCCAGCAGTTACCTCGCAGGGGGCGCTGAGGAAAAACTGTTTTTT
TRBV6-6	few	TRBJ1-2	TRBD1	CASSAYDRVGHGYTF	TGTGCCAGCAGCGCCTATGACAGGGTAGGGCATGGCTACACCTTC
TRBV20-1	few	TRBJ2-7	-	CSARTLATSYEQYF	TGCAGTGCTAGAACGCTAGCGACTTCCTACGAGCAGTACTTC
TRBV4-1	many	TRBJ2-1	TRBD2	CASSQVRLAVYNEQFF	TGCGCCAGCAGCCAAGTCCGACTAGCGGTCTACAATGAGCAGTTCTTC
TRBV25-1	few	TRBJ2-2	-	CASSEPSGRGGELFF	TGTGCCAGCAGTGAGCCTTCCGGACGGGGCGGGGAGCTGTTTTTT
TRBV12-3/TRBV12-4	-	TRBJ2-1	-	CASSHYDTGILSNEQFF	TGTGCCAGCAGCCACTACGATACAGGGATATTATCGAATGAGCAGTTCTTC
TRBV12-5	-	TRBJ2-1	TRBD1	CASGLGGQEIGEQFF	TGTGCTAGTGGTTTGGGCGGACAGGAGATCGGTGAGCAGTTCTTC
TRBV11-2	-	TRBJ1-4	-	CASSLTGEFEKLFF	TGTGCCAGCAGCTTGACAGGAGAATTTGAAAAACTGTTTTTT
TRBV7-8	-	TRBJ2-6	-	CASSPWGVSGANVLTF	TGTGCCAGCAGCCCCTGGGGGGTCTCTGGGGCCAACGTCCTGACTTTC
TRBV6-2/TRBV6-3	-	TRBJ2-6	-	CASSHPGTTGANVLTF	TGTGCCAGCAGCCACCCCGGGACGACTGGGGCCAACGTCCTGACTTTC
TRBV20-1	-	TRBJ2-3	-	CSYTWRGSSTDTRYF	TGCAGTTACACTTGGCGCGGGTCTAGCACAGATACGCGGTATTTT
TRBV12-3/TRBV12-4	-	TRBJ2-2	TRBD1	CASSLGRRDRVGTGELFF	TGTGCCAGCAGTTTAGGGAGAAGGGACAGGGTGGGCACCGGGGAGCTGTTTTTT
TRBV6-2/TRBV6-3	-	TRBJ2-5	-	CSSRDPETQYF	TGTTCCAGCAGGGATCCAGAGACCCAGTACTTC
TRBV6-2/TRBV6-3	-	TRBJ1-6	-	CASSFLPTGPNSPLHF	TGTGCCAGCAGTTTCCTACCGACCGGGCCCAATTCACCCCTCCACTTT
TRBV4-2	few	TRBJ2-1	-	CASSQDLRGGGYNEQFF	TGTGCCAGCAGCCAAGATTTACGCGGGGGCGGATACAATGAGCAGTTCTTC
TRBV6-5	-	TRBJ2-7	-	CASSYSYQLYEQYF	TGTGCCAGCAGTTACTCGTACCAGCTCTACGAGCAGTACTTC
TRBV5-6	-	TRBJ2-3	TRBD1	CASSYRTGEFGTQYF	TGTGCCAGCAGCTACAGGACAGGGGAATTTGGTACGCAGTATTTT
TRBV6-5	-	TRBJ2-7	-	CAARMGGMDEQYF	TGTGCCGCCCGAATGGGGGGAATGGACGAGCAGTACTTC
TRBV25-1	few	TRBJ2-7	-	CASSARDRVSYEQYF	TGTGCCAGCAGTGCGAGGGACCGCGTCTCCTACGAGCAGTACTTC
TRBV4-1	few	TRBJ1-5	-	CASSHGGNQPQHF	TGCGCCAGCAGCCATGGGGGGAATCAGCCCCAGCATTTT
TRBV12-3/TRBV12-4	many	TRBJ2-7	-	CASSLASEQYF	TGTGCCAGCAGCTTAGCTTCCGAGCAGTACTTC
TRBV7-2	-	TRBJ2-2	TRBD2	CASSPWALAGGPGELFF	TGTGCCAGCAGCCCATGGGCTTTAGCGGGAGGGCCCGGGGAGCTGTTTTTT
TRBV29-1	few	TRBJ2-1	-	CSVRPSDAASYNEQFF	TGCAGCGTCCGCCCCTCGGATGCAGCATCCTACAATGAGCAGTTCTTC
TRBV29-1	-	TRBJ1-6	-	CSVSNSPLHF	TGCAGCGTTTCTAATTCACCCCTCCACTTT
TRBV12-3/TRBV12-4	few	TRBJ2-5	TRBD2	CASRRLAGIQETQYF	TGTGCCAGCAGGAGACTAGCGGGGATCCAAGAGACCCAGTACTTC
TRBV14	-	TRBJ1-3	-	CASSQVGFRGNTIYF	TGTGCCAGCAGCCAAGTAGGGTTTCGCGGCAACACCATATATTTT
TRBV7-2	-	TRBJ2-5	-	CASILARLQETQYF	TGTGCCAGCATCTTAGCGCGGCTCCAAGAGACCCAGTACTTC
TRBV4-3	-	TRBJ2-3	-	CASSLLGRLADTQYF	TGCGCCAGCTCCCTTTTAGGGAGATTAGCAGATACGCAGTATTTT
TRBV28	-	TRBJ2-5	TRBD1	CASSLVKGQGGLGRGETQYF	TGTGCCAGCAGTTTAGTCAAGGGACAGGGGGGTCTTGGAAGGGGGGAGACCCAGTACTTC